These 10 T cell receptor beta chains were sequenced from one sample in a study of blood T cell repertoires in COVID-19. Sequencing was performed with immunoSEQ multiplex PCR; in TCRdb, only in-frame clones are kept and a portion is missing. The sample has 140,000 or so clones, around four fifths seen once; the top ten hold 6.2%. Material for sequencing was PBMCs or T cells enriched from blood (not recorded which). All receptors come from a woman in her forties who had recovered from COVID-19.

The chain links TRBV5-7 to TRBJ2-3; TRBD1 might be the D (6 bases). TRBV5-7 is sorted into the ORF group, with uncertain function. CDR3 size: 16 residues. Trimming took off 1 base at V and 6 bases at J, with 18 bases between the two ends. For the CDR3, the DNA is TGTGCCAGCAGCTTGATACCAGGGGCGAAAGGGGATACGCAGTATTTT. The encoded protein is CASSLIPGAKGDTQYF.

The CDR3 is CASSPYGAGAGEQYF. The CDR3 nucleotides are TGTGCCAGCAGCCCCTACGGGGCAGGGGCTGGAGAGCAGTACTTC. The rearrangement uses TRBV9 and TRBJ2-7, with D tentatively TRBD1 (6 bases). Deletions cut 4 bases from V and 7 bases from J, with 21 bases between. CDR1 and CDR2 from the germline V gene are SGDLS and YYNGEE. CDR3 length: 15 residues.

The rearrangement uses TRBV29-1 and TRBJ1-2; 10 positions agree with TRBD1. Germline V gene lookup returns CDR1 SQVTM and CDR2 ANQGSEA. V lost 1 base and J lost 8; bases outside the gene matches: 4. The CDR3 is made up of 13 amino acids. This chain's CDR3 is CSVEGQGAEGYTF. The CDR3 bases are TGCAGCGTTGAAGGACAGGGGGCGGAAGGCTACACCTTC.

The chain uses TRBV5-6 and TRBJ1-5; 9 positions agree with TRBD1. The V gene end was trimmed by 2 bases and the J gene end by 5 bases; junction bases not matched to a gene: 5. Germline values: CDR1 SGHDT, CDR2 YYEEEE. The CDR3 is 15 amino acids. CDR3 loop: CASSLQGALDQPQHF. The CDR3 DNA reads TGTGCCAGCAGCTTACAGGGGGCTCTTGATCAGCCCCAGCATTTT.

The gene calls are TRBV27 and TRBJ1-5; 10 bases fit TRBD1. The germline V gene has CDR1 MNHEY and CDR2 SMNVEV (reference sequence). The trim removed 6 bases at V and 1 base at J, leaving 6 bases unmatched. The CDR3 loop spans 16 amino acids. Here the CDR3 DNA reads TGTGCCAGCAGGAAAGGGACAGGGGTGAGCAATCAGCCCCAGCATTTT. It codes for CASRKGTGVSNQPQHF.

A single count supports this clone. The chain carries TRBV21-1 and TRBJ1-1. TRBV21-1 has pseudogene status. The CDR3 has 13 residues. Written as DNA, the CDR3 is TGTGCCAGCTTGTCGAGGGTCGGCACTGAAGCTTTCTTT. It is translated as CASLSRVGTEAFF.

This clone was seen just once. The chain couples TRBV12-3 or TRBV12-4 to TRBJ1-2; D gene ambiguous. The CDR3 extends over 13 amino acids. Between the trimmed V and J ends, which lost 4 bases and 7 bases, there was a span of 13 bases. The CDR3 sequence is CASSYFNLRGYTF. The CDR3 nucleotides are TGTGCCAGCAGTTACTTTAACCTACGTGGCTACACCTTC.

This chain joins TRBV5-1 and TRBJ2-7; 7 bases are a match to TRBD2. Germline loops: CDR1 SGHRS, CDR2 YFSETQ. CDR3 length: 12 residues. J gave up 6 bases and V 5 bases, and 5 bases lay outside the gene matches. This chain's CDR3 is CASRGGGLEQYF. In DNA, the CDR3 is TGCGCCAGCAGGGGGGGAGGGCTCGAGCAGTACTTC.

In nucleotides, the CDR3 is TGTGCCAGCAGTGAAGAGTTACTAGCGGGAGCCTCCTACGAGCAGTACTTC. It encodes CASSEELLAGASYEQYF. V gene TRBV6-1 combines with J gene TRBJ2-7; 11 bases align to TRBD2. The germline V gene has CDR1 MNHNS and CDR2 SASEGT. The V segment lost 1 base and the J segment 0 bases; nucleotides outside the gene matches: 5. This CDR3 contains 17 residues.

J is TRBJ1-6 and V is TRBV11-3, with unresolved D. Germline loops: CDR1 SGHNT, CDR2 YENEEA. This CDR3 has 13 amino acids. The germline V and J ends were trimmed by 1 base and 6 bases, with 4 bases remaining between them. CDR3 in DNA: TGTGCCAGCAGCTTAGGCGGTAATTCACCCCTCCACTTT. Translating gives CASSLGGNSPLHF.